A single sample is the source of the 5 T cell receptor beta chains below, sequenced in a study of blood T cells in healthy people across ages. A second PCR of 7 to 11 cycles used a sample-barcoded 5' primer and a J-beta primer mix. Via MiXCR, TCRdb re-called the 5' RACE reads, giving one row per CDR3 protein. The sample lists hundreds of thousands of distinct CDR3 sequences; around half were seen once. Sequenced material: blood. These receptors were collected from an older woman in good health.

This clonotype was counted a few times. The rearrangement links TRBV6-6 to TRBJ2-1; 10 bases align to TRBD2. V was pared by 2 bases and J by 8 bases, with 9 bases of the junction left unmatched. CDR1 and CDR2 from the germline V gene are MNHNY and SVGAGI (reference sequence). This CDR3 spans 16 amino acids. The CDR3 sequence: CASSYSPSGRGDEQFF. DNA of the CDR3: TGTGCCAGCAGTTACAGTCCTAGCGGGAGAGGAGATGAGCAGTTCTTC.

This clonotype was found a few times. This chain links TRBV4-3 with TRBJ1-6, with 8 bases lining up with TRBD1. The germline gives CDR1 LGHNA, CDR2 YSLEER. The V gene end was trimmed by 1 base and the J gene end by 10 bases; junction bases not matched to a gene: 9. The CDR3 is 16 residues long. The CDR3 region has the DNA TGCGCCAGCAGCCAAGCACGGGACAGGCGGGTATCACCCCTCCACTTT. This codes for CASSQARDRRVSPLHF.

The V and J genes are TRBV20-1 and TRBJ2-3; D is perhaps TRBD2 (5 bases). Germline V CDR1 and CDR2: DFQATT, SNEGSKA (reference sequence). The length of the CDR3 is 14 residues. Deletions cut 6 bases from V and 0 bases from J, with 13 bases between. The CDR3 here is CSAPRGGSTDTQYF. As DNA, the CDR3 is TGCAGTGCCCCTAGAGGCGGGAGCACAGATACGCAGTATTTT.

In its sample, this clonotype was seen a few times. This rearrangement joins TRBV28 to TRBJ2-7; the D gene is possibly TRBD2 (5 bases). Per germline, CDR1 MDHEN and CDR2 SYDVKM. The CDR3 has 11 amino acids. V lost 6 bases to trimming and J lost 5 bases, with 8 bases between them. The CDR3 region is CASRRVHEQYF. The CDR3, as DNA: TGTGCCAGCAGGAGGGTGCACGAGCAGTACTTC.

The chain carries TRBV4-3 and TRBJ2-1; no firm D call. Germline lookup yields CDR1 LGHNA and CDR2 YSLEER. The ends were cut back, 0 bases at V and 1 base at J, with 19 bases in the middle. The CDR3 is 19 residues long. CDR3 nucleotides: TGCGCCAGCAGCCAAGATATAAGCTTCGGAAGGACGTCCTACAATGAGCAGTTCTTC. Protein: CASSQDISFGRTSYNEQFF.